This T cell receptor beta chain was sequenced in a study of regulatory T cells in long-lasting Graves disease. Construction of TCR beta libraries relied on iRepertoire HTBI primers and on Arm-PCR targeting CDR3 regions. MiXCR, run by TCRdb on the multiplex PCR reads, gives a single entry per CDR3 protein. This repertoire shows 600,000 to 800,000 distinct CDR3 sequences, approximately 29% found once; its top ten account for about two fifths. At least ten counts were recorded for this clonotype. Time point: persistent/refractory GD, antithyroid drugs over 5 years with positive TRAb. The authors made the TCR library using RNA they extracted from PBMCs. V was clipped by 6 bases and J by 2 bases; unmatched bases: 6. There are 15 residues in the CDR3.

This chain connects TRBV12-3 or TRBV12-4 to TRBJ2-5; 10 positions match TRBD2. The sequencing here drew on peripheral blood mononuclear cells (PBMCs), taken when the disease was refractory, from a patient treated with antithyroid drugs. This sequence originates from a female donor with Graves disease. In DNA, the CDR3 is TGTGCCAGCAGCCGAAGCGGGAGGGCGCAAGAGACCCAGTACTTC. Its protein product is CASSRSGRAQETQYF.